The 8 T cell receptor beta chains listed next were all sequenced from one sample in a study of HIV-infected children after antiretroviral therapy interruption. As to treatment: PENTA 11 planned treatment interruption arm or continuous ART arm. RNA-based 3' RACE libraries used unique molecular identifiers. TCRdb reanalysed the 3' RACE reads using MiXCR and keeps one entry per CDR3 protein. The sample lists around 47,000 distinct CDR3 sequences, 4.3% occurring once. Here the sequenced sample was CD45RA+ CD4+ T cells from PBMCs, pooled from several time points, taken from a donor given antiretroviral therapy, either interrupted or continuous. Subset specified: naive CD4+ CD45RA+ CD45RO- T cells. The receptors originated from a pool of human donors with HIV.

This clonotype was picked up many times. The J gene is TRBJ2-1, the V gene TRBV2; unclear D gene. CDR3 length: 14 amino acids. In germline, CDR1 is SNHLY, CDR2 FYNNEI. V lost 0 bases and J 5 bases, leaving 8 bases between the germline ends. Written as DNA, the CDR3 is TGTGCCAGCAGTGAAGCGGCGCCGAACAATGAGCAGTTCTTC. Residues: CASSEAAPNNEQFF. Variable domain in full (rest from reference TRBV2 and TRBJ2-1): EPEVTQTPSHQVTQMGQEVILRCVPISNHLYFYWYRQILGQKVEFLVSFYNNEISEKSEIFDDQFSVERPDGSNFTLKIRSTKLEDSAMYFCASSEAAPNNEQFFGPGTRLTVL.

The sample holds many counts of this clonotype. The chain recombines TRBV4-1 with TRBJ2-3; D is unclear. The V gene's germline CDR1 is MGHRA and CDR2 YSYEKL. This CDR3 has 12 amino acids. Between the trimmed V and J ends, which lost 1 base and 5 bases, there was a span of 4 bases. CDR3 sequence (DNA): TGCGCCAGCAGCCAAGTACGAGATACGCAGTATTTT. Translating gives CASSQVRDTQYF.

This clonotype was seen repeatedly, ten times or more. The V gene is TRBV20-1, the J gene TRBJ2-3; 13 bases agree with TRBD2. Per the germline V gene, CDR1 is DFQATT and CDR2 is SNEGSKA (reference sequence). With V trimmed by 4 bases and J by 2 bases, 12 bases remained unmatched. The CDR3 covers 18 residues. CDR3 in DNA: TGCAGTGCTACCTCCACGAGACTAGCGGGGGGAAACACAGATACGCAGTATTTT. Protein: CSATSTRLAGGNTDTQYF.

The rearrangement joins TRBV12-5 to TRBJ2-3, with a weak D call TRBD1 (5 bases). This CDR3 comprises 13 residues. Germline V gene data show CDR1 as LGHNT and CDR2 as FRNRAP. Deletions cut 5 bases from V and 4 bases from J, with 10 bases between. The CDR3 DNA sequence: TGTGCTAGTGGTGGGGCCCGCCCAGATACGCAGTATTTT. Its translation: CASGGARPDTQYF.

This clonotype has more than one count but fewer than ten. The chain is built from TRBV9 and TRBJ2-7, with D perhaps TRBD1 or TRBD2 (5 bases each). CDR1 is SGDLS and CDR2 is YYNGEE in the germline V gene. The CDR3 is made up of 14 amino acids. V dropped 0 bases and J dropped 3 bases, with 10 bases sitting between them. The CDR3 DNA reads TGTGCCAGCAGCGTAGCCCTGGGGGTCTACGAGCAGTACTTC. Translation gives CASSVALGVYEQYF.

This chain links TRBV19 with TRBJ2-3; 7 nucleotides line up with TRBD1. After removal of 6 bases from V and 3 bases from J, the junction contained 6 bases not matched to a gene. Germline CDR1 LNHDA, CDR2 SQIVND (reference sequence). The CDR3 is 14 amino acids. The CDR3 region is CASSPTGATDTQYF. The DNA for the CDR3 is TGTGCCAGTAGCCCTACAGGGGCTACAGATACGCAGTATTTT.

On this clonotype itself: A read error may produce the germline difference seen at one junction end. The J gene is TRBJ2-5, the V gene TRBV12-3 or TRBV12-4; no reliable D call. The CDR3 sequence is 14 residues long. The CDR3 DNA reads as TGTGCCAGCAGTGACTGGGTTAACCAAGACACCCAGTACTTT. Its translation: CASSDWVNQDTQYF.

This clonotype was seen at least ten times. The chain combines TRBV7-9 with TRBJ2-3; D gene unclear. Germline values: CDR1 SEHNR, CDR2 FQNEAQ (reference sequence). Trimming removed 4 bases from V and 6 bases from J, with 5 bases in between. This CDR3 is 11 amino acids long. CDR3 protein: CASSSMDTQYF. The CDR3 nucleotides read TGTGCCAGCAGCTCGATGGATACGCAGTATTTT.